What follows are 23 T cell receptor beta chains derived from one specimen sequenced in a study of T cells in Graves' hyperthyroidism and ophthalmopathy. Amplified TCR beta CDR3 regions derived from RNA transcripts. With the HTBI primer set, the TCR CDR3 went through a first round of RT-PCR. From the multiplex PCR reads, TCRdb called clonotypes with MiXCR, one entry per CDR3 protein. This sample has around 450,000 distinct CDR3 sequences; about a sixth occur once, and the top ten carry 7.7%. The sequenced sample was blood. The receptors originated from a woman under 30 with Graves' hyperthyroidism.

This chain connects TRBV9 to TRBJ2-3; 9 nucleotides match TRBD2. CDR3 size: 17 residues. The V segment lost 5 bases and the J segment 6 bases; nucleotides outside the gene matches: 16. CDR1 is SGDLS and CDR2 is YYNGEE in the germline V gene. The CDR3 DNA reads TGTGCCAGCAGTTCGGATAGCGGGGGACTGCGTGGGGATACGCAGTATTTT. Translation gives CASSSDSGGLRGDTQYF.

The chain is built from TRBV19 and TRBJ2-6, with 8 bases identical to TRBD1. CDR1 LNHDA and CDR2 SQIVND come from the germline V gene (reference sequence). This CDR3 is 17 amino acids long. V gave up 3 bases and J gave up 0 bases; unmatched junction bases: 4. This CDR3 is CASSIRGPLSGANVLTF. The CDR3 coding sequence is TGTGCCAGTAGTATCAGGGGGCCCCTCTCTGGGGCCAACGTCCTGACTTTC.

This clonotype appeared a single time. V and J are TRBV6-1 and TRBJ1-2; D remains unclear. V was trimmed by 11 bases and J by 0 bases, leaving 16 bases between them. Germline-derived CDR1 and CDR2 are MNHNS and SASEGT. The CDR3 is 14 residues long. CDR3 DNA: TGTGCCGCTGGCCCTCAGCCGTCTAACTATGGCTACACCTTC. The encoded protein is CAAGPQPSNYGYTF.

This clonotype has only a few counts. The chain combines TRBV29-1 with TRBJ1-3; 7 positions match TRBD1. The CDR3 length is 14 residues. Germline V gene lookup returns CDR1 SQVTM and CDR2 ANQGSEA. V lost 5 bases to trimming and J lost 8 bases; unmatched junction nucleotides: 12. The CDR3 nucleotides are TGCAGCGTTATGCCCCGACTGCAGGGGGACACCATATATTTT. Protein product: CSVMPRLQGDTIYF. The variable domain in full, completed from reference TRBV29-1 and TRBJ1-3, reads SAVISQKPSRDICQRGTSLTIQCQVDSQVTMMFWYRQQPGQSLTLIATANQGSEATYESGFVIDKFPISRPNLTFSTLTVSNMSPEDSSIYLCSVMPRLQGDTIYFGEGSWLTVV.

In its sample, this clonotype was seen many times. The chain links TRBV7-2 to TRBJ1-6, with D possibly TRBD1 on 5 matching bases. The CDR3 is 14 amino acids. The germline V and J ends were trimmed by 5 bases and 9 bases, with 14 bases remaining between them. Germline CDR1 is SGHTA and CDR2 is FQGNSA. In DNA, the CDR3 is TGTGCCAGCAGCCCTCACCAGGGAAGTTCACCCCTCCACTTT. It specifies CASSPHQGSSPLHF.

There are many counts of this clonotype. This chain joins TRBV4-2 and TRBJ2-5; 8 positions agree with TRBD2. This CDR3 is built from 18 residues. Germline V lookup: CDR1 LGHNA, CDR2 YNFKEQ. The J segment lost 1 base and the V segment lost 0 bases, leaving 10 bases of the junction unmatched. The CDR3 loop reads CASSQETTSGGTQETQYF. Written as DNA, the CDR3 is TGTGCCAGCAGCCAAGAAACAACAAGCGGGGGTACCCAAGAGACCCAGTACTTC.

This clonotype was recorded a few times. The gene calls are TRBV4-2 and TRBJ2-3, with TRBD2 matching over 14 bases. Per germline, CDR1 LGHNA and CDR2 YNFKEQ. The CDR3 is 16 residues long. Germline trimming cut 3 bases from V and 5 bases from J; bases unmatched to any gene: 4. DNA of the CDR3: TGTGCCAGCAGCCATACCGGGACTAGCGGGGGAGATACGCAGTATTTT. Translating gives CASSHTGTSGGDTQYF.

In its sample, this clonotype was seen a few times. The junction does not match germline at one end; this may be a read error. CDR3 sequence reads: CSAGTGPDYSYTF. The CDR3 nucleotides are TGCAGTGCAGGGACAGGGCCTGACTATAGCTACACCTTC. The gene calls are TRBV20-1 and TRBJ1-2; 9 bases agree with TRBD1. Germline-derived CDR1 and CDR2 are DFQATT and SNEGSKA (reference sequence). This CDR3 is 13 amino acids long.

In this sample, this clonotype turned up many times. The chain combines TRBV27 with TRBJ2-5, with D perhaps TRBD1 (6 bases). Germline V CDR1 and CDR2: MNHEY, SMNVEV (reference sequence). The CDR3 extends over 15 amino acids. The V gene lost 2 bases and the J gene lost 1 base, with 11 bases spanning the gap. The CDR3 DNA reads as TGTGCCAGCAGTTTAGGAGGACAGCTCCAAGAGACCCAGTACTTC. Its translation: CASSLGGQLQETQYF.

This clonotype was seen ten or more times. The chain carries TRBV11-3 and TRBJ2-3; D is possibly TRBD2 (5 bases). V was trimmed by 0 bases and J by 4 bases, leaving 11 bases between them. The CDR3 spans 15 residues. Germline CDR1 SGHNT, CDR2 YENEEA. DNA for the CDR3: TGTGCCAGCAGCTTAGAAGCGGAGCCCGCAGATACGCAGTATTTT. Protein: CASSLEAEPADTQYF. The entire variable domain, with the rest obtained from reference TRBV11-3 and TRBJ2-3, is as follows: EAGVVQSPRYKIIEKKQPVAFWCNPISGHNTLYWYLQNLGQGPELLIRYENEEAVDDSQLPKDRFSAERLKGVDSTLKIQPAELGDSAVYLCASSLEAEPADTQYFGPGTRLTVL.

This clonotype was seen at least ten times. The chain is built from TRBV20-1 and TRBJ2-7; perhaps TRBD2 as D (6 bases). V was shortened by 4 bases and J by 0 bases, with 13 bases between the two germline ends. Germline V CDR1 and CDR2: DFQATT, SNEGSKA (reference sequence). The CDR3 has 14 amino acids. The CDR3: CSAKALGGSYEQYF. In nucleotides, the CDR3 is TGCAGTGCTAAGGCGCTGGGGGGCTCCTACGAGCAGTACTTC.

In its sample, this clonotype was seen many times. V usage is TRBV2 and J usage is TRBJ2-4, with D uncertain. Deletions cut 7 bases from V and 0 bases from J, with 10 bases between. This CDR3 is 14 amino acids long. Germline lookup yields CDR1 SNHLY and CDR2 FYNNEI. The CDR3 region has the DNA TGTGCCAGCAACCAGTTTTTAGCCAAAAACATTCAGTACTTC. Translated, it gives CASNQFLAKNIQYF.

The chain uses TRBV30 and TRBJ2-3; D is perhaps TRBD2 (6 bases). This CDR3 has 12 residues. V shed 1 base and J shed 7 bases, with 9 bases lying between them. CDR1 and CDR2 (germline): GTSNPN, SVGIG (reference sequence). The CDR3 bases are TGTGCCTGGAGTGGGAGGGCATATACGCAGTATTTT. Protein product: CAWSGRAYTQYF.

This clonotype has at least ten counts. The chain combines TRBV20-1 with TRBJ2-3, with 10 bases that match TRBD2. The germline CDR1 and CDR2 sequences are DFQATT and SNEGSKA (reference sequence). The CDR3 totals 14 residues. V dropped 6 bases and J dropped 5; count of bases not matched to a gene: 8. The CDR3 loop reads CSARPSGSGDTQYF. The CDR3 nucleotides read TGCAGTGCCCGACCTAGCGGGAGTGGAGATACGCAGTATTTT.

This sequence joins TRBV14 and TRBJ1-6, with TRBD1 as a possible D gene (5 bases). Germline V gives CDR1 SGHDN, CDR2 FVKESK. Trimming stripped 3 bases from V and 9 bases from J, with 15 bases between. This CDR3 comprises 15 residues. This chain's CDR3 is CASSQAGASVSPLHF. In nucleotides, the CDR3 is TGTGCCAGCAGCCAGGCCGGGGCCTCGGTTTCACCCCTCCACTTT.

This clonotype was counted at least ten times. The chain employs TRBV6-2 or TRBV6-3 and TRBJ2-1; TRBD2 aligns across 10 bases. The CDR3 runs 20 residues. The ends lost 0 bases at V and 0 bases at J; junction bases unmatched: 11. The germline V gene encodes CDR1 MNHEY and CDR2 SVGEGT. This CDR3 reads CASSYSGASGGPYSYNEQFF. For the CDR3, the DNA is TGTGCCAGCAGTTACTCTGGGGCTAGCGGGGGCCCCTACTCCTACAATGAGCAGTTCTTC.

This clonotype was counted ten times or more. This chain joins TRBV20-1 and TRBJ2-3; D is unclear. CDR3 length equals 16 residues. Germline lookup yields CDR1 DFQATT and CDR2 SNEGSKA (reference sequence). With 6 bases removed from V and 1 base from J, the gap between germline ends came to 20 bases. CDR3 sequence (DNA): TGCAGTGCCTGCAAAGGCGAGCCATGGGGCACAGATACGCAGTATTTT. This encodes CSACKGEPWGTDTQYF.

This clonotype was recorded many times. The chain employs TRBV15 and TRBJ1-5, with 8 bases that match TRBD1. J was trimmed by 0 bases and V by 0 bases; bases with no gene match: 4. Per germline, CDR1 LNHNV and CDR2 YYDKDF (reference sequence). The CDR3 is 17 amino acids. As DNA, the CDR3 is TGTGCCACCAGCAGAGATACAGGGGGTACTAGCAATCAGCCCCAGCATTTT. It yields the protein CATSRDTGGTSNQPQHF.

The sample holds many counts of this clonotype. The rearrangement uses TRBV7-9 and TRBJ2-3; D remains unclear. The CDR3 is 14 residues long. V shed 5 bases and J shed 6 bases, with 15 bases lying between them. Germline loops: CDR1 SEHNR, CDR2 FQNEAQ (reference sequence). The CDR3, as DNA: TGTGCCAGCAGCCGCCCCTATACTACTGATACGCAGTATTTT. Protein: CASSRPYTTDTQYF. Supplemented by reference TRBV7-9 and TRBJ2-3, the full variable domain reads DTGVSQNPRHKITKRGQNVTFRCDPISEHNRLYWYRQTLGQGPEFLTYFQNEAQLEKSRLLSDRFSAERPKGSFSTLEIQRTEQGDSAMYLCASSRPYTTDTQYFGPGTRLTVL.

This clonotype turned up a few times. The rearrangement uses TRBV5-8 and TRBJ2-2, with D possibly called TRBD1 or TRBD2 (5 bases each). The ends were cut back, 4 bases at V and 2 bases at J, with 15 bases in the middle. The length of the CDR3 is 16 residues. Germline CDR1 SGHTS, CDR2 YDEGEE. CDR3 sequence (DNA): TGTGCCAGCAGCCCCGGGGCCAGGGTAAACACCGGGGAGCTGTTTTTT. Residues: CASSPGARVNTGELFF.

This clonotype was observed at least ten times. V and J are TRBV2 and TRBJ1-1; D ambiguous. This CDR3 region has 13 residues. Germline-derived CDR1 and CDR2 are SNHLY and FYNNEI. V shed 3 bases and J shed 14 bases, with 19 bases lying between them. Written as DNA, the CDR3 is TGTGCCAGCAGTGAGAATCCGGCTTCTAAGCCGTTCTTT. Protein sequence: CASSENPASKPFF.

As for this clonotype: This could be a read error, since a much larger clone is one nucleotide away. This chain links TRBV20-1 with TRBJ1-2; the D gene is possibly TRBD1 (5 bases). The V end lost 6 bases, the J end lost 10 bases, and 18 bases lay between the germline ends. Germline V gives CDR1 DFQATT, CDR2 SNEGSKA (reference sequence). The CDR3 is 12 amino acids. CDR3 region: CSAQAGTGLYTF. Here the CDR3 DNA reads TGCAGTGCCCAGGCAGGGACCGGCCTCTACACCTTC.

Many counts were recorded for this clonotype. CDR3 in amino acids: CASSLAVAGSTDTQYF. The CDR3 bases are TGTGCCAGCAGCTTAGCGGTAGCGGGGAGCACAGATACGCAGTATTTT. The chain links TRBV11-1 to TRBJ2-3, with TRBD2 matching 8 bases. The CDR3 runs 16 residues. The V gene's germline CDR1 is SGHAT and CDR2 FQDESV (reference sequence). V shed 0 bases, J shed 0 bases, and the junction held 2 bases outside the gene matches.